Below, 3 T cell receptor beta chains from the same sample are listed, as sequenced in a study of blood T cell repertoires in COVID-19. Repertoires were generated with immunoSEQ multiplex PCR, while TCRdb's copy carries only in-frame clones and drops some. The sample has under 100,000 clones; around four fifths are singletons. The source material was peripheral blood. The receptors originated from a man aged 50 to 59 with acute or convalescent COVID-19.

The gene calls are TRBV5-6 and TRBJ1-2; 10 bases match TRBD1. The CDR3 has 16 amino acids. Germline CDR1 reads SGHDT; CDR2 reads YYEEEE. V shed 4 bases and J 6 bases; nucleotides not matched to a gene: 12. For the CDR3, the DNA is TGTGCCAGCAGCGTTTTTGGGGAAGGGACAGGGGATGGCTACACCTTC. This codes for CASSVFGEGTGDGYTF.

The genes are TRBV7-2 and TRBJ2-7, with TRBD2 matching 8 bases. The V and J ends lost 0 bases and 0 bases, in that order; junction bases with no gene match: 1. The CDR3 has 15 amino acids. Looked up from germline, CDR1 is SGHTA and CDR2 is FQGNSA. CDR3 sequence reads: CASSLASGSSYEQYF. The CDR3, as DNA: TGTGCCAGCAGCTTAGCAAGCGGGAGCTCCTACGAGCAGTACTTC.

The rearrangement uses TRBV19 and TRBJ1-3, with 9 bases lining up with TRBD1. Germline loops: CDR1 LNHDA, CDR2 SQIVND (reference sequence). V dropped 7 bases and J dropped 4; count of bases not matched to a gene: 5. The CDR3 loop spans 14 amino acids. CDR3 loop: CASTGTGRGNTIYF. The CDR3 bases are TGTGCCAGTACCGGGACAGGGCGGGGAAACACCATATATTTT.